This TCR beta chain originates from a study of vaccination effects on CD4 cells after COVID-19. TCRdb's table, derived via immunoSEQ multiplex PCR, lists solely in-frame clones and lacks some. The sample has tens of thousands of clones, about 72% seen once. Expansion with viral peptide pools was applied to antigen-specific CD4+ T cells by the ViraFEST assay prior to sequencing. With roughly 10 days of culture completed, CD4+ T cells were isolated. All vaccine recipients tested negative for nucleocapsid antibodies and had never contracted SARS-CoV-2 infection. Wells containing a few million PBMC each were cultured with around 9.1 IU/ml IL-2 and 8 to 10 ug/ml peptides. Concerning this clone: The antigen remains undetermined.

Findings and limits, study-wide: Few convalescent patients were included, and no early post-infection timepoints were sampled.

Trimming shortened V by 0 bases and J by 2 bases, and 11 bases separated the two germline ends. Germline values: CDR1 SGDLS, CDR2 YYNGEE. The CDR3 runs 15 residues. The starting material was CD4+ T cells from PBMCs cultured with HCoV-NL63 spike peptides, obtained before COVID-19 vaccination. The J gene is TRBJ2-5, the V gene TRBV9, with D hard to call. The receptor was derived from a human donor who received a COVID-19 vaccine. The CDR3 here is CASSVGSVVQETQYF. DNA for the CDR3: TGTGCCAGCAGCGTAGGTTCAGTAGTACAAGAGACCCAGTACTTC.